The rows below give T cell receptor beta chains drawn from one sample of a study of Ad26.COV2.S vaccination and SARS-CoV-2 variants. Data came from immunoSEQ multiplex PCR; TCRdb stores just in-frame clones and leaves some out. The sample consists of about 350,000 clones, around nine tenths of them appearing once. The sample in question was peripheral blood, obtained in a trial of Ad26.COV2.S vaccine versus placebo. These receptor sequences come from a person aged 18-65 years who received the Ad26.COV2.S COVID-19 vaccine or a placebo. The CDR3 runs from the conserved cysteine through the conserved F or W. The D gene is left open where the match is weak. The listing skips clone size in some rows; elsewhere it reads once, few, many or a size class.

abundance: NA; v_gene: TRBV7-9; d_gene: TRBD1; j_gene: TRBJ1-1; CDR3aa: CASSYRGRRAFF; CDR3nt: TGTGCCAGCAGTTACAGGGGGCGGAGGGCTTTCTTT
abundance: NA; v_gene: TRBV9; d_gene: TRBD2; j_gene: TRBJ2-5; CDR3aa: CASSSGASGRVETQYF; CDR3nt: TGTGCCAGCAGCTCGGGGGCTAGCGGGAGGGTGGAGACCCAGTACTTC
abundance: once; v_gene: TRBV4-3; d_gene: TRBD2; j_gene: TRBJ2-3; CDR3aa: CASSQRLAGGTDTQYF; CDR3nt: TGCGCCAGCAGCCAAAGACTAGCGGGGGGCACAGATACGCAGTATTTT
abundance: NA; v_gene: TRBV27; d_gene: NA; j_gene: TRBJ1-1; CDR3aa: CASSPILGGRDTEAFF; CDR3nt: TGTGCCAGCAGTCCCATCTTGGGGGGGCGTGACACTGAAGCTTTCTTT
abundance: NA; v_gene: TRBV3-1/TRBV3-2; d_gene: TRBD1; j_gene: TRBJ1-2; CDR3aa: CASSPRTGSKNGYTF; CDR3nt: TGTGCCAGCAGCCCTCGGACAGGGTCGAAGAATGGCTACACCTTC
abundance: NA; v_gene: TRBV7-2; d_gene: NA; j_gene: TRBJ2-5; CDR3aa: CASSNTRDETQYF; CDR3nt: TGTGCCAGCAGCAACACTAGGGATGAGACCCAGTACTTC
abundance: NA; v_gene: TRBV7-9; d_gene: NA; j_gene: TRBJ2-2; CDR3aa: CASKTASGELFF; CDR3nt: TGTGCCAGCAAAACGGCCTCCGGGGAGCTGTTTTTT
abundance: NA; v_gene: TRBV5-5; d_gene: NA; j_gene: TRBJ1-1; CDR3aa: CASSLRVVLNTEAFF; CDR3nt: TGTGCCAGCAGCTTGCGGGTAGTTTTGAACACTGAAGCTTTCTTT
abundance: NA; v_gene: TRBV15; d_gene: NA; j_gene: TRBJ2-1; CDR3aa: CATSPLRGFNEQFF; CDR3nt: TGTGCCACCAGCCCCCTGAGGGGGTTCAATGAGCAGTTCTTC
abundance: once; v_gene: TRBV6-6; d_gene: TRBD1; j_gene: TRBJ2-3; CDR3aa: CASSYRGQGFGTQYF; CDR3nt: TGTGCCAGCAGTTACCGAGGACAGGGGTTCGGTACGCAGTATTTT
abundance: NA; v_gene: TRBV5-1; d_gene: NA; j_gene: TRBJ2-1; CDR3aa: CASRGVGASYNEQFF; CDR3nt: TGCGCCAGCAGGGGGGTAGGGGCCTCCTACAATGAGCAGTTCTTC
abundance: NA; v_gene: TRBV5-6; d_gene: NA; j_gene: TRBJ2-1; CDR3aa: CASSVRQSSYNEQFF; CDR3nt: TGTGCCAGCAGCGTTCGGCAGAGCTCCTACAATGAGCAGTTCTTC
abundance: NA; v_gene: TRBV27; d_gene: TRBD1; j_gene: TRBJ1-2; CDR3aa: CASRKLDRANYGYTF; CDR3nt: TGTGCCAGCAGAAAGTTGGACAGGGCTAACTATGGCTACACCTTC
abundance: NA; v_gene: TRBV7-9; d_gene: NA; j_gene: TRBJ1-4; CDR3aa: CASSFSGEKLFF; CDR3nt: TGTGCCAGCAGCTTCTCGGGTGAAAAACTGTTTTTT
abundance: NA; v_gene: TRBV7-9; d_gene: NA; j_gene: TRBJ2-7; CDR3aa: CASSQPGAGFYEQYF; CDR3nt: TGTGCCAGCAGCCAACCCGGGGCCGGATTCTACGAGCAGTACTTC
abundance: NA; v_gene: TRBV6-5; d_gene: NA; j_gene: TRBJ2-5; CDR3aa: CASGLAGQETQYF; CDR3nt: TGTGCCAGCGGGTTAGCAGGGCAAGAGACCCAGTACTTC
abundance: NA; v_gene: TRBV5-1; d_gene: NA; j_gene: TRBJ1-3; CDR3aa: CASSEGQSGNTIYF; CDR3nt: TGCGCCAGCAGCGAAGGACAGTCTGGAAACACCATATATTTT
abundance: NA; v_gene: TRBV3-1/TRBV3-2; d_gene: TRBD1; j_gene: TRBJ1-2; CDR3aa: CASSQGTGPRYGYTF; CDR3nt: TGTGCCAGCAGCCAAGGGACAGGGCCTCGATATGGCTACACCTTC
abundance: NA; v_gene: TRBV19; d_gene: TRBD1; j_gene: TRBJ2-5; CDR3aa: CASSAGQAETQYF; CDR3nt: TGTGCCAGTAGTGCAGGACAGGCAGAGACCCAGTACTTC
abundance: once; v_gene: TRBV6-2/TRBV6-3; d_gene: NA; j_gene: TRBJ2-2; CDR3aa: CASSYLGDTRIVVRELFF; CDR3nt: TGTGCCAGCAGTTACCTCGGCGACACCCGGATAGTTGTCAGGGAGCTGTTTTTT
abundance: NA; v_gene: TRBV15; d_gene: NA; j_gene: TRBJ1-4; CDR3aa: CATSRGQTNEKLFF; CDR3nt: TGTGCCACCAGCAGGGGGCAAACTAATGAAAAACTGTTTTTT
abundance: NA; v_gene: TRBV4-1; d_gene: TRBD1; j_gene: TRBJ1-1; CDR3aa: CASSQQTGGNTEAFF; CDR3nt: TGCGCCAGCAGCCAGCAGACAGGGGGCAACACTGAAGCTTTCTTT
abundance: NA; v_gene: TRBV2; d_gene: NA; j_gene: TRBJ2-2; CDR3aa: CASSESRAANTGELFF; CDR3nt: TGTGCCAGCAGTGAATCCAGAGCCGCGAACACCGGGGAGCTGTTTTTT
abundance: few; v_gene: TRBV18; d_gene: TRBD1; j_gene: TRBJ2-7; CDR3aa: CASSPLGQGGYEQYF; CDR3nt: TGTGCCAGCTCACCACTCGGACAGGGCGGATACGAGCAGTACTTC
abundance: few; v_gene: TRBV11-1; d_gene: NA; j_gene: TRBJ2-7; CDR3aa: CASRGRTLEEYF; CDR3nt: TGTGCCAGCAGGGGACGGACCTTAGAGGAGTACTTC
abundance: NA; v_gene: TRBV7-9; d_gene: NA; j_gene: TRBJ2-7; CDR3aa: CASPDEQYF; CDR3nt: TGTGCCAGCCCCGACGAGCAGTACTTC
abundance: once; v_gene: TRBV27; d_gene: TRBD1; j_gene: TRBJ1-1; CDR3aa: CASSPRGQRKNTEAFF; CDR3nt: TGTGCCAGCAGTCCCAGGGGACAGCGGAAGAACACTGAAGCTTTCTTT
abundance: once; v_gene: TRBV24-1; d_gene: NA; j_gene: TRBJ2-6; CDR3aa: CATSDAPKAGANVLTF; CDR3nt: TGTGCCACCAGTGATGCCCCCAAGGCTGGGGCCAACGTCCTGACTTTC
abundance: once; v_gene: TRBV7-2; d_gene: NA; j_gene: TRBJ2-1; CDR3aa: CASSQPGPSEDNEQFF; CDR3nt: TGTGCCAGCAGCCAGCCCGGCCCTAGTGAGGACAATGAGCAGTTCTTC
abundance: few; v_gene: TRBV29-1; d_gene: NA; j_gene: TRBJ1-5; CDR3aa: CSVVAGGSNQPQHF; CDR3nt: TGCAGCGTTGTTGCAGGAGGAAGCAATCAGCCCCAGCATTTT
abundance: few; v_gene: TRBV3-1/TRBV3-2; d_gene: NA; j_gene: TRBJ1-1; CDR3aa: CASSSVQGHTEAFF; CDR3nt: TGTGCCAGCAGCTCTGTACAGGGACACACTGAAGCTTTCTTT
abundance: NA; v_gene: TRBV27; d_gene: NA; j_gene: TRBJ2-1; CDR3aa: CASSRGGSSYNEQFF; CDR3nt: TGTGCCAGCAGTAGAGGGGGGAGCTCCTACAATGAGCAGTTCTTC
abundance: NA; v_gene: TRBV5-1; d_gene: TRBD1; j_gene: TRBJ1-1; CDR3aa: CASSRDRGIEAFF; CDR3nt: TGCGCCAGCAGCAGGGACAGGGGTATTGAAGCTTTCTTT
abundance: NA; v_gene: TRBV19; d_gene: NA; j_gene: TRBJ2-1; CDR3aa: CATKDGGYGSNEQFF; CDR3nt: TGTGCCACCAAAGACGGGGGATATGGATCCAATGAGCAGTTCTTC
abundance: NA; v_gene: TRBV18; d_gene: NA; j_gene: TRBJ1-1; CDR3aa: CASSPGQREAFF; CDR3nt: TGTGCCAGCTCACCTGGACAACGGGAAGCTTTCTTT
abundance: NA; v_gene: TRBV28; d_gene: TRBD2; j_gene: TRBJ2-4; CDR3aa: CASRLSGRRGNIQYF; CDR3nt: TGTGCCAGCAGACTAAGCGGGAGGAGGGGGAACATTCAGTACTTC
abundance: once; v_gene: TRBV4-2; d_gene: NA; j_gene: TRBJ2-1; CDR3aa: CASSQGYRGITKRSSYNEQFF; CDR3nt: TGTGCCAGCAGCCAAGGATATCGGGGGATCACTAAACGGAGCTCCTACAATGAGCAGTTCTTC
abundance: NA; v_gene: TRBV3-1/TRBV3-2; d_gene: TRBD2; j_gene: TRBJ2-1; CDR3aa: CASSPSGNNEQFF; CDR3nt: TGTGCCAGCAGCCCTAGCGGAAACAATGAGCAGTTCTTC
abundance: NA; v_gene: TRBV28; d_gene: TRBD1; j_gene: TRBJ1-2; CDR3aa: CASSLPGQGGYGYTF; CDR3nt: TGTGCCAGCAGTTTACCGGGACAGGGTGGCTATGGCTACACCTTC
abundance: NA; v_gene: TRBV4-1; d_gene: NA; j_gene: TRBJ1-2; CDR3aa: CASSQVPIGRVRYGYTF; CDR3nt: TGCGCCAGCAGCCAAGTCCCGATCGGAAGGGTTCGGTATGGCTACACCTTC
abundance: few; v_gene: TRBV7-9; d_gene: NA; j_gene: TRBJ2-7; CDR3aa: CASSIRDGYYEQYF; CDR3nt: TGTGCCAGCAGCATAAGGGACGGATACTACGAGCAGTACTTC
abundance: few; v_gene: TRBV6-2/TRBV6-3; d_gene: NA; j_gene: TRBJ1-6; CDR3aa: CASSYSSGPYSPLHF; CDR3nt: TGTGCCAGCAGTTACTCATCGGGGCCATATTCACCCCTCCACTTT
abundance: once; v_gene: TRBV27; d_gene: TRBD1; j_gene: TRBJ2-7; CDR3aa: CASKGAQGAFIHEQYF; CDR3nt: TGTGCCAGCAAAGGTGCCCAGGGGGCTTTCATCCACGAGCAGTACTTC
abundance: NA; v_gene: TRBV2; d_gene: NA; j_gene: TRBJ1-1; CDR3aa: CASSERSLMNTEAFF; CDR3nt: TGTGCCAGCAGTGAACGATCTCTAATGAACACTGAAGCTTTCTTT
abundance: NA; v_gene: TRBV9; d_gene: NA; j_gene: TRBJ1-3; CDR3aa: CASSLASSGNTIYF; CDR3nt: TGTGCCAGCTCCCTAGCGAGCTCTGGAAACACCATATATTTT
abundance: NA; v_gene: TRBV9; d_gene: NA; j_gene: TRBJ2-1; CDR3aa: CASSGSTSLPNNEQFF; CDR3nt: TGTGCCAGCAGCGGGTCAACTAGTTTACCCAACAATGAGCAGTTCTTC
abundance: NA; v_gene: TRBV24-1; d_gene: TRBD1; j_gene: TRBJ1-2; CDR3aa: CATSSGGDYGYTF; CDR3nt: TGTGCCACCAGTTCAGGGGGAGACTATGGCTACACCTTC
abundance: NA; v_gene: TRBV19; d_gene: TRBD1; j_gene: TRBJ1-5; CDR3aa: CASGDRGGNQPQHF; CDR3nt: TGTGCCAGTGGGGACAGGGGGGGCAATCAGCCCCAGCATTTT